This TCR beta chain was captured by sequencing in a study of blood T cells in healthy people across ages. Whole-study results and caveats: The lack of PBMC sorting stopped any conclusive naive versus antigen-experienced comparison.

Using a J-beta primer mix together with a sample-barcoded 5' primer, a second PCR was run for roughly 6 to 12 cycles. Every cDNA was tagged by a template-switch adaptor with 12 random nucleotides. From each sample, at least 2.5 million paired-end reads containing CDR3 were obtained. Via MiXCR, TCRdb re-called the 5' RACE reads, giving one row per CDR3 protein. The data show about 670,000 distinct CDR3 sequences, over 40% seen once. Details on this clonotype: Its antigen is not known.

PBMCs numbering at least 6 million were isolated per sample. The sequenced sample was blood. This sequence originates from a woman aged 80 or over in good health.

The CDR3 DNA sequence: TGCGCCAGCAGCCAAGGGGCGAACAGGAGATACGAGCAGTACTTC. Translation: CASSQGANRRYEQYF. The chain uses TRBV4-3 and TRBJ2-7; TRBD1 is a possible D gene (5 bases). The CDR3 runs to 15 residues. Germline values: CDR1 LGHNA, CDR2 YSLEER. V lost 1 base, J lost 4 bases, and 14 bases lay in between.